This passage covers 18 T cell receptor beta chains from one sample sequenced in a study of a mutant IDH1 vaccine in newly diagnosed glioma. Method: immunoSEQ multiplex PCR; TCRdb's copy keeps in-frame clones and lacks some. The sample has 35,000 to 40,000 clones, 60% to 75% seen once; the top ten hold roughly 10%. As for time point: week 47, end of study. Vaccination comprised doses that each held 300 ug of mutant IDH1 20-mer peptide, plus topical imiquimod. Antigens of these TCRs are unknown. The source material was PBMCs, sampled from a glioma patient whose treatment included an IDH1 peptide vaccine. All receptors come from a man aged 35 to 55 with glioma.

J is TRBJ2-1 and V is TRBV13; D is ambiguous. This CDR3 spans 12 amino acids. From germline, CDR1 is PRHDT and CDR2 FYEKMQ (reference sequence). Between the trimmed V and J ends, which lost 5 bases and 10 bases, there was a span of 12 bases. CDR3 amino acids: CASSQPGLEQFF. CDR3 in DNA: TGTGCCAGCAGCCAGCCCGGGCTAGAGCAGTTCTTC.

The chain has TRBV2 and TRBJ2-2; 13 bases are shared with TRBD2. V shed 5 bases, J shed 4 bases, and the junction held 4 bases outside the gene matches. The length of the CDR3 is 16 residues. Germline V gene data show CDR1 as SNHLY and CDR2 as FYNNEI. The CDR3 DNA is TGTGCCAGCAGTTGGACTAGCGGGGGATCCACCGGGGAGCTGTTTTTT. This gives the protein CASSWTSGGSTGELFF. The full variable domain, with the rest looked up from reference TRBV2 and TRBJ2-2, is EPEVTQTPSHQVTQMGQEVILRCVPISNHLYFYWYRQILGQKVEFLVSFYNNEISEKSEIFDDQFSVERPDGSNFTLKIRSTKLEDSAMYFCASSWTSGGSTGELFFGEGSRLTVL.

The chain uses TRBV5-1 and TRBJ2-3; D uncertain. Trimming pared 2 bases from V and 1 base from J, leaving 5 bases between. Germline V lookup: CDR1 SGHRS, CDR2 YFSETQ. The CDR3 sequence is 13 residues long. The CDR3 coding sequence is TGCGCCAGCAGCTTAGGACGCACAGATACGCAGTATTTT. Amino acids: CASSLGRTDTQYF.

The chain recombines TRBV6-4 with TRBJ2-3, with D perhaps TRBD2 (6 bases). CDR1 and CDR2 (germline): MRHNA, SNTAGT. This CDR3 comprises 16 residues. Trimming removed 3 bases at V and 4 bases at J, with 17 bases between. The CDR3 DNA follows: TGTGCCAGCAGTGAGGGCATCGGGGGAGGCGCAGATACGCAGTATTTT. This encodes CASSEGIGGGADTQYF.

The chain carries TRBV7-2 and TRBJ2-2, with TRBD2 identical over 9 bases. The CDR3 has 16 amino acids. CDR1 is SGHTA, CDR2 FQGNSA, per germline. Unmatched junction bases numbered 6, after V lost 3 bases and J lost 4 bases. CDR3 in DNA: TGTGCCAGCAGCTTTACCACGACTAGCGGCACCGGGGAGCTGTTTTTT. Translating gives CASSFTTTSGTGELFF. Using reference TRBV7-2 and TRBJ2-2 for the parts outside the CDR3, the full variable domain is GAGVSQSPSNKVTEKGKDVELRCDPISGHTALYWYRQSLGQGLEFLIYFQGNSAPDKSGLPSDRFSAERTGGSVSTLTIQRTQQEDSAVYLCASSFTTTSGTGELFFGEGSRLTVL.

V is TRBV4-1 and J is TRBJ2-3; 13 bases align to TRBD2. Germline CDR1 MGHRA, CDR2 YSYEKL. The ends lost 5 bases at V and 2 bases at J; junction bases unmatched: 7. This CDR3 contains 17 residues. The CDR3 sequence: CASSSGLAGPFTDTQYF. DNA for the CDR3: TGCGCCAGCAGCTCGGGACTAGCGGGACCCTTCACAGATACGCAGTATTTT.

The V and J genes are TRBV7-9 and TRBJ2-7; 10 bases match TRBD1. This CDR3 is 15 amino acids long. V shed 10 bases and J 2 bases; nucleotides not matched to a gene: 11. The germline V gene has CDR1 SEHNR and CDR2 FQNEAQ (reference sequence). CDR3 residues: CAIHPPGQGTYEQYF. The CDR3 region has the DNA TGTGCCATCCACCCTCCGGGACAGGGGACCTACGAGCAGTACTTC.

V usage is TRBV10-1 and J usage is TRBJ1-1; D gene unclear. The ends were cut back, 3 bases at V and 0 bases at J, with 8 bases in the middle. This CDR3 contains 14 residues. CDR1 WNHNN and CDR2 SYGVQD come from the germline V gene (reference sequence). In nucleotides, the CDR3 is TGCGCCAGCAGTGATCGGGCCATGAACACTGAAGCTTTCTTT. This translates into CASSDRAMNTEAFF.

The chain links TRBV7-6 to TRBJ2-3; 8 bases are a match to TRBD2. This CDR3 region has 17 residues. CDR1 is SGHVS and CDR2 is FNYEAQ in the germline V gene. V shed 1 base, J shed 3 bases, and the junction held 9 bases outside the gene matches. DNA for the CDR3: TGTGCCAGCAGCTTAGTTCGGGGACGGGAGGGGACAGATACGCAGTATTTT. This codes for CASSLVRGREGTDTQYF. Using reference TRBV7-6 and TRBJ2-3 for the parts outside the CDR3, the full variable domain is GAGVSQSPRYKVTKRGQDVALRCDPISGHVSLYWYRQALGQGPEFLTYFNYEAQQDKSGLPNDRFSAERPEGSISTLTIQRTEQRDSAMYRCASSLVRGREGTDTQYFGPGTRLTVL.

The V gene is TRBV29-1, the J gene TRBJ1-1; no clear D. The CDR3 covers 10 residues. The germline CDR1 and CDR2 sequences are SQVTM and ANQGSEA. Deletions cut 2 bases from V and 7 bases from J, with 5 bases between. CDR3 sequence (DNA): TGCAGCGTTGAATCCTATGAAGCTTTCTTT. Protein product: CSVESYEAFF. Combining the CDR3 with reference TRBV29-1 and TRBJ1-1 gives the whole variable domain SAVISQKPSRDICQRGTSLTIQCQVDSQVTMMFWYRQQPGQSLTLIATANQGSEATYESGFVIDKFPISRPNLTFSTLTVSNMSPEDSSIYLCSVESYEAFFGQGTRLTVV.

The J gene is TRBJ2-7, the V gene TRBV5-4; D perhaps matches TRBD2 (5 bases). Trimming stripped 7 bases from V and 3 bases from J, with 14 bases between. The CDR3 loop spans 13 amino acids. Germline CDR1 is SGHNT and CDR2 is YYREEE (reference sequence). The CDR3 sequence: CASCFERSYEQYF. As DNA, the CDR3 is TGTGCCAGCTGTTTTGAGCGGAGCTACGAGCAGTACTTC.

The chain employs TRBV29-1 and TRBJ2-1; the D gene is possibly TRBD2 (7 bases). CDR3 length equals 14 residues. Germline loops: CDR1 SQVTM, CDR2 ANQGSEA. The ends were cut back, 3 bases at V and 8 bases at J, with 17 bases in the middle. CDR3 amino acids: CSVDRTRGGHEQFF. CDR3 in DNA: TGCAGCGTTGATAGGACTAGAGGGGGGCATGAGCAGTTCTTC.

The chain is built from TRBV13 and TRBJ2-1; D call uncertain. CDR1 and CDR2 (germline): PRHDT, FYEKMQ (reference sequence). The CDR3 spans 12 residues. Trimming cost V 2 bases and J 4 bases, with 3 bases left between them. The CDR3 sequence: CASSLRYNEQFF. The CDR3 bases are TGTGCCAGCAGCTTAAGGTACAATGAGCAGTTCTTC.

The genes are TRBV30 and TRBJ1-2; D unclear. The CDR3 sequence is 13 residues long. The V gene lost 3 bases and the J gene lost 8 bases, with 16 bases spanning the gap. The V gene's germline CDR1 is GTSNPN and CDR2 SVGIG (reference sequence). For the CDR3, the DNA is TGTGCCTGGAGGACCTGGGGTTTGGAGGGCTACACCTTC. It specifies CAWRTWGLEGYTF.

The chain combines TRBV4-3 with TRBJ1-2; unclear D gene. CDR3 size: 15 residues. From germline, CDR1 is LGHNA and CDR2 YSLEER. Deletions cut 0 bases from V and 2 bases from J, with 10 bases between. CDR3 in DNA: TGCGCCAGCAGCCAAGATAGGGCTTCGAACTATGGCTACACCTTC. Protein product: CASSQDRASNYGYTF.

This sequence joins TRBV7-2 and TRBJ2-2, with D unclear. Trimming removed 1 base from V and 5 bases from J, with 11 bases in between. Germline V gene lookup returns CDR1 SGHTA and CDR2 FQGNSA. There are 15 residues in the CDR3. This CDR3 is CASSLVYQGTGELFF. The DNA for the CDR3 is TGTGCCAGCAGCTTAGTCTATCAAGGGACCGGGGAGCTGTTTTTT.

The rearrangement joins TRBV6-4 to TRBJ2-5; 8 positions match TRBD1. Germline CDR1 reads MRHNA; CDR2 reads SNTAGT. The CDR3 has 14 residues. The V gene end was trimmed by 8 bases and the J gene end by 5 bases; junction bases not matched to a gene: 10. The CDR3: CASAKTGEAETQYF. The CDR3 region has the DNA TGTGCCAGCGCTAAGACAGGGGAGGCGGAGACCCAGTACTTC.

The chain links TRBV2 to TRBJ2-7; possibly TRBD1 for D (5 bases). The CDR3 spans 20 residues. V was trimmed by 2 bases and J by 3 bases, leaving 29 bases between them. CDR1 is SNHLY, CDR2 FYNNEI, per germline. The CDR3: CASSEPLRPSSTEAFYEQYF. DNA of the CDR3: TGTGCCAGCAGTGAACCCCTCCGCCCAAGTTCGACAGAAGCTTTCTACGAGCAGTACTTC.